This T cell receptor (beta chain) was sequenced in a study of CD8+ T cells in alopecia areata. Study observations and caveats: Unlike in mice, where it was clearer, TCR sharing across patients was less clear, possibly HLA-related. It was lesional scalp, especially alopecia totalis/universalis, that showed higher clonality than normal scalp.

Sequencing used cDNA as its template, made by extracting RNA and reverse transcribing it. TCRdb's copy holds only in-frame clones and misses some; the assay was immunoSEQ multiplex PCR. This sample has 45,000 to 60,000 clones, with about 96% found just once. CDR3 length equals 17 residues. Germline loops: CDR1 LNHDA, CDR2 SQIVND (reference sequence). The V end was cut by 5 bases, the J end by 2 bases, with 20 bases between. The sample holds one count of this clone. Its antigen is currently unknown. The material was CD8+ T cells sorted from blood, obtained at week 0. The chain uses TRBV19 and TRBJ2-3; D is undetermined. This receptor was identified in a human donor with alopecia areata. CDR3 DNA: TGTGCCAGTAGTCGGGTGGACGAGCCACACTCCACAGATACGCAGTATTTT. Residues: CASSRVDEPHSTDTQYF. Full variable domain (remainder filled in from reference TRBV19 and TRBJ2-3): DGGITQSPKYLFRKEGQNVTLSCEQNLNHDAMYWYRQDPGQGLRLIYYSQIVNDFQKGDIAEGYSVSREKKESFPLTVTSAQKNPTAFYLCASSRVDEPHSTDTQYFGPGTRLTVL.